What follows describes a single T cell receptor beta chain. The length of the CDR3 is 13 residues. Unmatched junction bases numbered 5, after V lost 6 bases and J lost 7 bases. The sample comes from a study of Ad26.COV2.S vaccination and SARS-CoV-2 variants. Sequencing was performed with immunoSEQ multiplex PCR; in TCRdb, only in-frame clones are kept and a portion is missing. The sample contains hundreds of thousands of clones, around 89% of which appear only once. The treatment denotes: over 15 received Ad26.COV2.S at low or high dose, single or two shots; about five received placebo; per-sample allocation not given. Day 63 after the first injection of vaccine or placebo was the sampling time.

Specimen: peripheral blood, collected in a trial of Ad26.COV2.S vaccine versus placebo. The TCR comes from a person aged 18-60 years who received the Ad26.COV2.S COVID-19 vaccine or a placebo. The rearrangement uses TRBV12-3 or TRBV12-4 and TRBJ2-2; 7 bases map to TRBD2. This chain's CDR3 is CASSGLVNGELFF. In DNA form, the CDR3 reads TGTGCCAGCAGCGGACTAGTTAACGGGGAGCTGTTTTTT.